This passage covers 27 T cell receptor beta chains from one sample sequenced in a study of T cell changes during pregnancy in multiple sclerosis. The method was immunoSEQ multiplex PCR; TCRdb's version includes in-frame clones alone and lacks a portion of them. The sample has about 49,000 clones; roughly 89% are singletons. The sample was peripheral blood, taken after pregnancy. Receptor source: a female donor in good health, enrolled as a control in a pregnancy study.

This clone was seen just once. CDR3: CASSGYRLAGQYF. For the CDR3, the DNA is TGTGCCAGCAGCGGATATCGACTAGCAGGGCAGTATTTT. The gene calls are TRBV9 and TRBJ2-3; 7 bases align to TRBD2. This CDR3 is 13 amino acids long. The germline CDR1 and CDR2 sequences are SGDLS and YYNGEE. With V trimmed by 3 bases and J by 11 bases, 9 bases remained unmatched. The full variable domain, its missing parts supplied by reference TRBV9 and TRBJ2-3, is DSGVTQTPKHLITATGQRVTLRCSPRSGDLSVYWYQQSLDQGLQFLIQYYNGEERAKGNILERFSAQQFPDLHSELNLSSLELGDSALYFCASSGYRLAGQYFGPGTRLTVL.

This clone was detected only once. The chain joins TRBV6-1 to TRBJ1-2; D is perhaps TRBD1 (5 bases). CDR1 and CDR2 from the germline V gene are MNHNS and SASEGT. V was trimmed by 0 bases and J by 4 bases, leaving 6 bases between them. The CDR3 runs to 13 residues. CDR3 protein: CASSEAGVYGYTF. The CDR3 DNA sequence: TGTGCCAGCAGTGAAGCAGGGGTCTATGGCTACACCTTC.

V usage is TRBV7-3 and J usage is TRBJ2-1; 8 bases match TRBD2. Trimming at V came to 4 bases and at J to 6 bases, leaving 11 bases not matched to a gene. CDR3 length equals 16 residues. Germline-derived CDR1 and CDR2 are SGHTA and FQGTGA. CDR3 in DNA: TGTGCCAGCAGCTACCGCCCAGCGGGGGCCGCCAATGAGCAGTTCTTC. It specifies CASSYRPAGAANEQFF.

This rearrangement joins TRBV9 to TRBJ2-1; TRBD1 agrees at 7 bases. V lost 4 bases, J lost 4 bases, and 8 bases stayed unmatched. This CDR3 has 15 amino acids. CDR1 and CDR2 from the germline V gene are SGDLS and YYNGEE. CDR3 loop: CASSPRDRLYNEQFF. The CDR3 region has the DNA TGTGCCAGCAGCCCCCGGGACAGACTGTACAATGAGCAGTTCTTC.

This clone was seen only once. This chain uses TRBV5-4 with TRBJ1-2; perhaps TRBD1 as D (6 bases). V was trimmed by 4 bases and J by 5 bases, leaving 12 bases between them. Germline-derived CDR1 and CDR2 are SGHNT and YYREEE (reference sequence). The CDR3 runs 13 residues. The CDR3, as DNA: TGTGCCAGCAGCATACAGGGATCTTATGGCTACACCTTC. Protein: CASSIQGSYGYTF.

The V and J genes are TRBV5-8 and TRBJ1-1; TRBD1 agrees at 9 bases. The CDR3 is made up of 15 amino acids. Germline CDR1 is SGHTS and CDR2 is YDEGEE. V was pared by 6 bases and J by 5 bases, with 11 bases of the junction left unmatched. The CDR3 loop is CASIRTGASGTEAFF. CDR3 nucleotide sequence: TGTGCCAGCATCCGGACAGGGGCTTCGGGGACTGAAGCTTTCTTT.

CDR3 residues: CASSSSGQGTEAFF. CDR3 sequence (DNA): TGTGCCAGCAGCTCATCCGGACAGGGGACTGAAGCTTTCTTT. The V and J genes are TRBV9 and TRBJ1-1; TRBD1 matches at 9 bases. The CDR3 has 14 residues. Germline V gene data show CDR1 as SGDLS and CDR2 as YYNGEE. V was pared by 4 bases and J by 5 bases, with 6 bases of the junction left unmatched.

The J gene is TRBJ2-2, the V gene TRBV4-1, with a possible D match to TRBD1 (6 bases). Germline V gives CDR1 MGHRA, CDR2 YSYEKL. The CDR3 is 18 amino acids. Trimming stripped 4 bases from V and 2 bases from J, with 20 bases between. In DNA form, the CDR3 reads TGCGCCAGCAGCCTGCCAACCCTCCGGGACACTAACACCGGGGAGCTGTTTTTT. Protein product: CASSLPTLRDTNTGELFF.

CDR3: CASSAVTHRAPYNEQFF. DNA of the CDR3: TGTGCCAGCAGTGCCGTAACCCACAGGGCGCCCTACAATGAGCAGTTCTTC. The V and J genes are TRBV6-1 and TRBJ2-1; D might be TRBD1 (6 bases). The CDR3 totals 17 residues. Per germline, CDR1 MNHNS and CDR2 SASEGT. Trimming removed 4 bases at V and 2 bases at J, with 18 bases between.

The chain employs TRBV5-1 and TRBJ1-4; 8 bases match TRBD1. Germline CDR1 is SGHRS and CDR2 is YFSETQ. The CDR3 consists of 15 residues. The V and J ends lost 0 bases and 7 bases, in that order; junction bases with no gene match: 5. CDR3 DNA: TGCGCCAGCAGCTTGGATGGACAGGGAGGTGAAAAACTGTTTTTT. Translating gives CASSLDGQGGEKLFF.

V is TRBV29-1 and J is TRBJ1-2, with 8 bases identical to TRBD1. The J segment lost 4 bases and the V segment lost 7 bases, leaving 8 bases of the junction unmatched. The CDR3 consists of 13 residues. Germline-derived CDR1 and CDR2 are SQVTM and ANQGSEA. Here the CDR3 DNA reads TGCAGCGCTACACAGGGGGGCGGCTATGGCTACACCTTC. Translation gives CSATQGGGYGYTF.

This chain links TRBV7-3 with TRBJ2-1; D is perhaps TRBD2 (5 bases). Germline CDR1 reads SGHTA; CDR2 reads FQGTGA. V lost 3 bases and J lost 3, with 6 bases in between. The CDR3 covers 13 residues. The CDR3 here is CASSFGDYNEQFF. CDR3 DNA: TGTGCCAGCAGCTTCGGGGACTACAATGAGCAGTTCTTC.

The CDR3 nucleotides are TGTGCCAGCAGTCTCAGGGAAACCAGCACAGATACGCAGTATTTT. Translated, it gives CASSLRETSTDTQYF. The rearrangement uses TRBV2 and TRBJ2-3; a possible D gene is TRBD1 (5 bases). Germline values: CDR1 SNHLY, CDR2 FYNNEI. V lost 5 bases, J lost 0 bases, and 12 bases lay in between. The CDR3 loop spans 15 amino acids. The full variable domain, in which reference TRBV2 and TRBJ2-3 provide the parts outside the CDR3, is EPEVTQTPSHQVTQMGQEVILRCVPISNHLYFYWYRQILGQKVEFLVSFYNNEISEKSEIFDDQFSVERPDGSNFTLKIRSTKLEDSAMYFCASSLRETSTDTQYFGPGTRLTVL.

The chain uses TRBV11-2 and TRBJ2-2; 9 nucleotides match TRBD2. The CDR3 loop spans 15 amino acids. V was clipped by 5 bases and J by 7 bases; unmatched bases: 8. Germline values: CDR1 SGHAT, CDR2 FQNNGV. CDR3 bases: TGTGCCAGCAGCATTCTTAGCGGGGGTGACGGGGAGCTGTTTTTT. Amino acid sequence: CASSILSGGDGELFF.

This chain connects TRBV30 to TRBJ1-5; D not certain. This CDR3 is 16 amino acids long. V lost 1 base and J lost 2, with 15 bases in between. Germline lookup yields CDR1 GTSNPN and CDR2 SVGIG (reference sequence). The CDR3 reads CAWSGLLTGGNQPQHF. The CDR3 bases are TGTGCCTGGAGTGGCCTTCTAACGGGTGGCAATCAGCCCCAGCATTTT.

The chain links TRBV9 to TRBJ1-1; 9 bases are a match to TRBD1. V was clipped by 0 bases and J by 8 bases; unmatched bases: 2. Germline V gives CDR1 SGDLS, CDR2 YYNGEE. This CDR3 is built from 13 residues. In DNA form, the CDR3 reads TGTGCCAGCAGCGTAGACGGGACAGGGGAAGCTTTCTTT. Translation: CASSVDGTGEAFF.

V gene TRBV7-2 combines with J gene TRBJ2-3; 8 bases match TRBD2. The V gene end was trimmed by 3 bases and the J gene end by 4 bases; junction bases not matched to a gene: 6. CDR3 length equals 15 residues. Germline assignment: CDR1 SGHTA and CDR2 FQGNSA. The CDR3 bases are TGTGCCAGCAGCTTGACTAGCGTGGGCCCAGATACGCAGTATTTT. It encodes CASSLTSVGPDTQYF. Together with reference TRBV7-2 and TRBJ2-3, the CDR3 gives the full variable domain: GAGVSQSPSNKVTEKGKDVELRCDPISGHTALYWYRQSLGQGLEFLIYFQGNSAPDKSGLPSDRFSAERTGGSVSTLTIQRTQQEDSAVYLCASSLTSVGPDTQYFGPGTRLTVL.

CDR3 sequence: CASSHRQGYNEQFF. The CDR3 DNA sequence: TGTGCCAGCAGCCATAGACAGGGCTACAATGAGCAGTTCTTC. This sequence joins TRBV11-2 and TRBJ2-1, with 7 bases fitting TRBD1. Germline CDR1 reads SGHAT; CDR2 reads FQNNGV. This CDR3 spans 14 amino acids. The trim removed 5 bases at V and 3 bases at J, leaving 4 bases unmatched.

The chain is built from TRBV28 and TRBJ2-5; D may be TRBD1 (6 bases). Germline V gene data show CDR1 as MDHEN and CDR2 as SYDVKM. With 5 bases removed from V and 5 bases from J, the gap between germline ends came to 18 bases. CDR3 length equals 15 residues. The CDR3 DNA follows: TGTGCCAGCAGTCCCCCCGTGGGGGCGCCGGAGACCCAGTACTTC. Translating gives CASSPPVGAPETQYF.

The chain carries TRBV5-1 and TRBJ2-5; TRBD1 matches 7 bases. CDR1 and CDR2 (germline): SGHRS, YFSETQ. The V gene end was trimmed by 5 bases and the J gene end by 1 base; junction bases not matched to a gene: 8. The CDR3 covers 15 residues. This chain's CDR3 is CASRRAHRGQETQYF. CDR3 nucleotide sequence: TGCGCCAGCAGGAGGGCCCACAGGGGCCAAGAGACCCAGTACTTC.

This chain links TRBV15 with TRBJ2-2; D is possibly TRBD2 (7 bases). Trimming took 2 bases from V and 1 from J, leaving 14 bases between them. Germline values: CDR1 LNHNV, CDR2 YYDKDF (reference sequence). The CDR3 length is 17 residues. The CDR3 here is CATSRSGGGRNTGELFF. CDR3 coding DNA: TGTGCCACCAGCAGAAGTGGGGGCGGGAGGAACACCGGGGAGCTGTTTTTT.

The genes are TRBV28 and TRBJ2-7; 11 bases are a match to TRBD2. CDR3 length: 15 amino acids. After removal of 4 bases from V and 5 bases from J, the junction contained 7 bases not matched to a gene. The germline gives CDR1 MDHEN, CDR2 SYDVKM. CDR3 DNA: TGTGCCAGCAGTTATACTAGCGGGAGAAAGGACGAGCAGTACTTC. Amino acid sequence: CASSYTSGRKDEQYF.

This sequence joins TRBV18 and TRBJ2-7; D perhaps matches TRBD1 (6 bases). V shed 3 bases and J shed 6 bases, with 15 bases lying between them. Germline CDR1 reads KGHSH; CDR2 reads LQKENI. The CDR3 extends over 14 amino acids. The CDR3 spells CASSPRQATGEQYF. The CDR3 DNA is TGTGCCAGCTCACCCCGACAGGCTACAGGCGAGCAGTACTTC.

The chain joins TRBV19 to TRBJ1-5; no clear D gene. The germline CDR1 and CDR2 sequences are LNHDA and SQIVND (reference sequence). This CDR3 region has 14 residues. Between the trimmed V and J ends, which lost 5 bases and 0 bases, there was a span of 8 bases. This CDR3 reads CASSGGVSNQPQHF. DNA for the CDR3: TGTGCCAGTAGTGGCGGGGTTAGCAATCAGCCCCAGCATTTT. The full variable domain, completed using reference TRBV19 and TRBJ1-5, is DGGITQSPKYLFRKEGQNVTLSCEQNLNHDAMYWYRQDPGQGLRLIYYSQIVNDFQKGDIAEGYSVSREKKESFPLTVTSAQKNPTAFYLCASSGGVSNQPQHFGDGTRLSIL.

V and J are TRBV5-6 and TRBJ2-7; 14 positions agree with TRBD2. Germline V gene sequence: CDR1 SGHDT, CDR2 YYEEEE. The V and J ends lost 6 bases and 7 bases, in that order; junction bases with no gene match: 21. The CDR3 loop spans 19 amino acids. CDR3 residues: CASTLLTGTSGSWAFEQYF. CDR3 nucleotide sequence: TGTGCCAGCACCCTACTGACCGGGACTAGCGGGAGTTGGGCCTTTGAGCAGTACTTC.

The rearrangement uses TRBV19 and TRBJ1-2; 9 nucleotides line up with TRBD1. V lost 2 bases to trimming and J lost 6 bases; unmatched junction nucleotides: 7. This CDR3 region has 15 residues. The V gene's germline CDR1 is LNHDA and CDR2 SQIVND (reference sequence). CDR3 sequence reads: CASSIPDRGLHGYTF. CDR3 DNA: TGTGCCAGTAGTATACCGGACAGGGGTCTCCATGGCTACACCTTC.

This chain joins TRBV18 and TRBJ1-1; D is possibly TRBD1 (6 bases). V shed 3 bases and J shed 3 bases, with 20 bases lying between them. Germline V gene lookup returns CDR1 KGHSH and CDR2 LQKENI. The CDR3 contains 17 residues. CDR3 protein: CASSPLRIGGVDTEAFF. DNA for the CDR3: TGTGCCAGCTCACCTCTCCGAATAGGGGGAGTGGACACTGAAGCTTTCTTT.